This T cell receptor (beta chain) was observed in a study of T cell changes during pregnancy in multiple sclerosis. Data came from immunoSEQ multiplex PCR; TCRdb stores just in-frame clones and leaves some out. The sample contains about 59,000 clones, about 94% of which appear only once. The V gene end was trimmed by 5 bases and the J gene end by 1 base; junction bases not matched to a gene: 8. Germline CDR1 is SGDLS and CDR2 is YYNGEE. The CDR3 extends over 17 amino acids. J is TRBJ2-6 and V is TRBV9; 8 nucleotides agree with TRBD1. This clonotype was sampled from a female donor with multiple sclerosis, enrolled in a pregnancy study. The sequenced sample was CD8+ T cells from peripheral blood mononuclear cells, obtained after pregnancy. The CDR3 protein is CASSVTGGLSGANVLTF. DNA for the CDR3: TGTGCCAGCAGTGTTACAGGGGGTTTATCTGGGGCCAACGTCCTGACTTTC.